The T cell receptor (beta chain) described here comes from a study of T cells in Graves' hyperthyroidism and ophthalmopathy. Study-wide background: Peripheral blood specimens were obtained at initial diagnosis, prior to any treatment.

This clonotype was found a few times. RNA transcripts provided the source from which TCR beta CDR3 regions were amplified. The HTBI primer set was used in a first-round RT-PCR of the TCR CDR3. One entry per CDR3 protein results from TCRdb running MiXCR on the multiplex PCR reads. This table has 500,000 or so distinct CDR3 sequences, about 15% appearing once. V lost 3 bases and J lost 4; bases outside the gene matches: 6. Germline CDR1 and CDR2: SGHDN and FVKESK. The CDR3 runs to 16 residues. Sequences were obtained from blood. The sequence derives from a young woman with Graves' ophthalmopathy. V usage is TRBV14 and J usage is TRBJ1-1; TRBD1 matches 12 bases. CDR3 protein: CASSQPGTGGFTEAFF. The CDR3 DNA reads TGTGCCAGCAGCCAGCCCGGGACAGGGGGCTTCACTGAAGCTTTCTTT.